This record covers a single T cell receptor (beta chain). Repertoires were generated with immunoSEQ multiplex PCR, while TCRdb's copy carries only in-frame clones and drops some. Of 70,000 to 95,000 clones listed, roughly 82% are singletons. Time point here: baseline, week 1 (first vaccination visit). The treatment was: pre-vaccination baseline after standard-of-care therapy. New WHO grade 3 or 4 astrocytomas that were IDH1-mutant and ATRX-lost occurred in the donors. This entry comes from a study of a mutant IDH1 vaccine in newly diagnosed glioma. Study in general: Previous care, which was radiotherapy, temozolomide, or both, most often involved both.

Trimming removed 3 bases at V and 3 bases at J, with 8 bases between. Germline assignment: CDR1 SNHLY and CDR2 FYNNEI. The CDR3 has 13 amino acids. The sequence derives from a man aged 40-49 years with glioma. Some clones in this sample may be carry-over from other donors' samples. The chain joins TRBV2 to TRBJ2-5; D is possibly TRBD1 (5 bases). Sequenced here: PBMCs, sampled from a glioma patient treated with radiotherapy, temozolomide or both. The CDR3 protein is CASSDPGKETQYF. CDR3 in DNA: TGTGCCAGCAGTGATCCAGGGAAAGAGACCCAGTACTTC.